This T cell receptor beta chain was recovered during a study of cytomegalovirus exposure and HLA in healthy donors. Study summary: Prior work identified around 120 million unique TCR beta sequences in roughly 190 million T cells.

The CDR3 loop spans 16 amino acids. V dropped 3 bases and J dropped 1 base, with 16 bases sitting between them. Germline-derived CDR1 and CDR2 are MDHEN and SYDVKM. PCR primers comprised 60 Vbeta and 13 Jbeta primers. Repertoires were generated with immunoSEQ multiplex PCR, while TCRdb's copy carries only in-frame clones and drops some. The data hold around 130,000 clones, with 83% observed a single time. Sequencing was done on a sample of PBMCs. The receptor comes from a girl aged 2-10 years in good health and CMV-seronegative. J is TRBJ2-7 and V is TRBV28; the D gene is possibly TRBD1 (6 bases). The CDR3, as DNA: TGTGCCAGCAGTTTGAGGGGAATACAGGGATCCTACGAGCAGTACTTC. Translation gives CASSLRGIQGSYEQYF.